These 14 T cell receptor beta chains were sequenced from one sample in a study of blood T cells in healthy people across ages. Primers used in a second PCR of about 6 to 12 cycles were a sample-barcoded 5' primer and a J-beta primer mix. TCRdb recomputed calls from the 5' RACE reads with MiXCR, one row per CDR3 protein. There are about 1.5 million distinct CDR3 sequences in the sample; under 55% occur only once, and over 3.5% lies in the top ten. Sequencing used blood. All receptors derive from a woman under 30 in good health.

As regards this clonotype: Compared with germline, one end of the junction differs, possibly owing to a read error. The chain employs TRBV6-2 or TRBV6-3 and TRBJ2-6; D gene uncertain. Germline V CDR1 and CDR2: MNHEY, SVGEGT. The CDR3 has 14 residues. The CDR3 here is CASRSPSGVNVLTF. Here the CDR3 DNA reads TGTGCCAGCAGAAGCCCCTCTGGGGTCAACGTCCTGACTTTC.

The chain has TRBV21-1 and TRBJ2-7. TRBV21-1 constitutes a pseudogene. This CDR3 region has 12 residues. The CDR3 DNA is TGTGCCAGCAGCAAAGTGGATTACGAGCAGTACTTC. This codes for CASSKVDYEQYF.

This clonotype has just a few counts. The chain links TRBV12-3 or TRBV12-4 to TRBJ1-2; no clear D. This CDR3 is built from 13 residues. Trimming shortened V by 6 bases and J by 1 base, and 9 bases separated the two germline ends. The CDR3 is CASRSGFNYGYTF. The CDR3 DNA reads as TGTGCCAGCAGGTCGGGGTTTAACTATGGCTACACCTTC.

About this clonotype itself: This may be a read error: a much more frequent sequence differs by one nucleotide. The gene calls are TRBV29-1 and TRBJ2-5; D remains ambiguous. The germline V and J ends were trimmed by 4 bases and 2 bases, with 11 bases remaining between them. Germline-derived CDR1 and CDR2 are SQVTM and ANQGSEA. The CDR3 length is 13 residues. CDR3 region: CSVGVQTQETQYF. The DNA of the CDR3 is TGCAGCGTTGGAGTTCAGACGCAAGAGACCCAGTACTTC.

This CDR3 reads CASRIQDTQYF. CDR3 DNA sequence: TGTGCCAGCAGGATACAGGACACGCAGTATTTT. The gene calls are TRBV21-1 and TRBJ2-3. TRBV21-1 has pseudogene status. This CDR3 is built from 11 residues.

This rearrangement joins TRBV7-2 to TRBJ1-1, with no clear D. The V gene's germline CDR1 is SGHTA and CDR2 FQGNSA. Trimming removed 3 bases at V and 12 bases at J, with 20 bases between. This CDR3 is 14 amino acids long. This CDR3 reads CASSFRTVNDVTFF. CDR3 DNA sequence: TGTGCCAGCAGCTTCAGGACCGTCAATGACGTGACTTTCTTT.

This clonotype was counted between two and nine times. V gene TRBV20-1 combines with J gene TRBJ2-3; D is ambiguous. V was trimmed by 6 bases and J by 1 base, leaving 17 bases between them. This CDR3 has 15 amino acids. CDR1 is DFQATT and CDR2 is SNEGSKA in the germline V gene (reference sequence). The chain's CDR3 is CSAPDSQRRTDTQYF. The DNA of the CDR3 is TGCAGTGCCCCAGACTCGCAGAGGCGCACAGATACGCAGTATTTT.

V is TRBV7-2 and J is TRBJ2-7; D tentatively reads TRBD1 or TRBD2 (5 bases each). This CDR3 contains 14 residues. The ends were cut back, 8 bases at V and 7 bases at J, with 21 bases in the middle. Germline V gene sequence: CDR1 SGHTA, CDR2 FQGNSA. This CDR3 is CASQLGEFPWEQYF. CDR3 bases: TGTGCCAGCCAACTGGGGGAATTCCCTTGGGAGCAGTACTTC.

The chain recombines TRBV27 with TRBJ2-7, with 8 bases aligning to TRBD2. The CDR3 extends over 15 amino acids. V was clipped by 2 bases and J by 5 bases; unmatched bases: 8. Germline assignment: CDR1 MNHEY and CDR2 SMNVEV (reference sequence). The CDR3 DNA reads TGTGCCAGCAGTTTAACAGGTCGGGGGGGCCACGAGCAGTACTTC. This encodes CASSLTGRGGHEQYF.

This clonotype was picked up a small number of times. The chain employs TRBV12-5 and TRBJ2-3; D is perhaps TRBD2 (6 bases). The CDR3 has 14 residues. Between the trimmed V and J ends, which lost 4 bases and 0 bases, there was a span of 8 bases. CDR1 is LGHNT and CDR2 is FRNRAP in the germline V gene. CDR3 loop: CASGSGRSTDTQYF. The CDR3 coding sequence is TGTGCTAGTGGTTCCGGGAGAAGCACAGATACGCAGTATTTT.

This sequence joins TRBV6-2 or TRBV6-3 and TRBJ2-1; TRBD1 matches at 7 bases. Germline trimming cut 7 bases from V and 8 bases from J; bases unmatched to any gene: 5. The V gene's germline CDR1 is MNHEY and CDR2 SVGEGT. The CDR3 has 12 amino acids. The CDR3 nucleotides are TGTGCCAGCACCGACAGGGTCCATGAGCAGTTCTTC. Translated, it gives CASTDRVHEQFF.

V and J are TRBV29-1 and TRBJ2-1, with 10 bases matching TRBD1. Germline V gene sequence: CDR1 SQVTM, CDR2 ANQGSEA. The CDR3 has 13 amino acids. With 7 bases clipped from V and 2 bases from J, the junction kept 2 bases outside the gene matches. The CDR3 DNA reads as TGCAGCGCCGGGACAGGGGCCTACAATGAGCAGTTCTTC. It yields the protein CSAGTGAYNEQFF.

In this sample, this clonotype turned up a few times. The rearrangement joins TRBV29-1 to TRBJ1-1; D might be TRBD1 (6 bases). Germline CDR1 and CDR2: SQVTM and ANQGSEA. The CDR3 runs to 14 residues. V lost 2 bases and J 5 bases, leaving 15 bases between the germline ends. CDR3 protein: CSVEQQGLGTEAFF. CDR3 nucleotides: TGCAGCGTTGAACAACAGGGCTTGGGGACTGAAGCTTTCTTT.

This clonotype was counted only a few times. The CDR3 is CASSQFLYEQYF. The CDR3 DNA reads TGTGCCAGCAGCCAGTTCCTCTACGAGCAGTACTTC. The chain uses TRBV14 and TRBJ2-7, with D uncertain. CDR3 length: 12 amino acids. Germline values: CDR1 SGHDN, CDR2 FVKESK. V shed 3 bases and J shed 3 bases, with 6 bases lying between them.